Below, one T cell receptor beta chain is given with its context. The data are from a study of blood T cell repertoires in COVID-19. Study information: The United States, Italy and Spain were the sources of the acute and convalescent COVID-19 samples. Sources were T cells, B-cell-depleted T cells, or PBMCs; the material itself was cDNA or gDNA.

Original analysis: Amplified reference gene primers provided the basis for estimating nucleated cell counts. Profiling relied on immunoSEQ multiplex PCR, and the TCRdb table lists in-frame clones only, not all of them. V, J and clone size reflect that table, while D and trimming were determined from the DNA. Among 30,000 to 40,000 clones listed, around 83% were seen once. The CDR3 contains 14 residues. The ends were cut back, 2 bases at V and 9 bases at J, with 14 bases in the middle. CDR1 and CDR2 (germline): SGHVS, FNYEAQ. The sample was peripheral blood. The chain employs TRBV7-6 and TRBJ2-4; possibly TRBD2 for D (6 bases). This receptor was taken from a man aged 55 to 70 with active or convalescent COVID-19. The CDR3 sequence: CASSLSQGLGIQYF. The CDR3, as DNA: TGTGCCAGCAGCTTAAGTCAGGGACTTGGCATTCAGTACTTC. Filled out from reference TRBV7-6 and TRBJ2-4, the complete variable domain reads GAGVSQSPRYKVTKRGQDVALRCDPISGHVSLYWYRQALGQGPEFLTYFNYEAQQDKSGLPNDRFSAERPEGSISTLTIQRTEQRDSAMYRCASSLSQGLGIQYFGAGTRLSVL.